The text below deals with one T cell receptor beta chain. Germline CDR1 LNHDA, CDR2 SQIVND (reference sequence). This CDR3 has 17 amino acids. J gave up 6 bases and V 3 bases, and 14 bases lay outside the gene matches. The time point here: sample taken at primary tumor resection. Whole RNA was taken from tumor, nontumor lung or frozen PBMC; it was then sequenced unsorted. Every TCR cDNA molecule carried a tag that served as a unique molecular identifier. MiXCR was run by TCRdb on the 5' RACE reads, yielding one entry per CDR3 protein. The table records 45,000 or so distinct CDR3 sequences, about 11% of them present only once. The data belong to a study of spatial heterogeneity in lung cancer. The wider study: The study observed each unique TCR and UMI combination more than ten times on average in raw reads.

This chain connects TRBV19 to TRBJ1-5; 7 bases map to TRBD1. This clonotype was sampled from a female donor with early-stage non-small cell lung cancer. This specimen was PBMCs, taken at surgery. The CDR3 DNA follows: TGTGCCAGTAGTATGACCCCCCGGACAGGCATCGGTCAGCCCCAGCATTTT. Its translation is CASSMTPRTGIGQPQHF.